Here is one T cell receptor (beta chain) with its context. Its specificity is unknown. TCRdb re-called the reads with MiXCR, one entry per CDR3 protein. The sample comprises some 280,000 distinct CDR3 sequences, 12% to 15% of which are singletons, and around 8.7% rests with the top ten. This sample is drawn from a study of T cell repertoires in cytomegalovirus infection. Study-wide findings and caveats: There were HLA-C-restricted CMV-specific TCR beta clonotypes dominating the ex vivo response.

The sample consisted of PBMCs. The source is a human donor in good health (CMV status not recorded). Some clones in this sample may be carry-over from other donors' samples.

The CDR3 coding sequence is TGTGCCAGCAGCGCCCCCGGGACAGGGACCTACGAGCAGTACTTC. Amino acids: CASSAPGTGTYEQYF. The genes are TRBV7-2 and TRBJ2-7; 9 bases line up with TRBD1. This CDR3 contains 15 residues. J gave up 2 bases and V 5 bases, and 7 bases lay outside the gene matches. Looked up from germline, CDR1 is SGHTA and CDR2 is FQGNSA.